The 9 T cell receptor beta chains below come from one sample, sequenced in a study of control samples from healthy donors and cancer patients. Generated by immunoSEQ multiplex PCR, the TCRdb table keeps only in-frame clones and is missing some. The data contain about 95,000 clones, around four fifths of them singletons. Source material: blood. Every receptor here comes from a man between 25 and 39 years old in good health.

This clone appeared once. The CDR3 here is CASSFLSAGGQETQYF. In DNA, the CDR3 is TGTGCCAGCAGTTTTCTCTCAGCGGGGGGGCAAGAGACCCAGTACTTC. This chain connects TRBV27 to TRBJ2-5, with TRBD2 identical over 10 bases. The trim removed 3 bases at V and 2 bases at J, leaving 6 bases unmatched. Germline CDR1 and CDR2: MNHEY and SMNVEV (reference sequence). CDR3 length: 16 amino acids.

In this sample, this clone turned up once. This chain links TRBV12-3 or TRBV12-4 with TRBJ2-1, with D uncertain. V lost 7 bases and J lost 9, with 10 bases in between. This CDR3 is built from 11 residues. This CDR3 is CASTLLGEQFF. The DNA for the CDR3 is TGTGCCAGCACCCTATTAGGTGAGCAGTTCTTC.

V usage is TRBV7-2 and J usage is TRBJ1-5, with D unresolved. V was trimmed by 2 bases and J by 0 bases, leaving 11 bases between them. The CDR3 spans 16 residues. Germline V CDR1 and CDR2: SGHTA, FQGNSA. The CDR3 region has the DNA TGTGCCAGCAGCTTATCACCCGTCTATAGCAATCAGCCCCAGCATTTT. This gives the protein CASSLSPVYSNQPQHF.

The chain uses TRBV5-5 and TRBJ1-2; no clear D. The ends were cut back, 0 bases at V and 2 bases at J, with 8 bases in the middle. CDR3 size: 14 residues. Germline lookup yields CDR1 SGHKS and CDR2 YYEKEE (reference sequence). CDR3 in DNA: TGTGCCAGCAGCTTGGCCGGGAGAAACTATGGCTACACCTTC. Amino acid sequence: CASSLAGRNYGYTF.

This chain links TRBV6-5 with TRBJ2-7; 11 nucleotides line up with TRBD1. V gave up 6 bases and J gave up 5 bases; unmatched junction bases: 3. The V gene's germline CDR1 is MNHEY and CDR2 SVGAGI. This CDR3 is 13 amino acids long. The chain's CDR3 is CASRGTGGNEQYF. CDR3 in DNA: TGTGCCAGCAGGGGGACAGGGGGAAACGAGCAGTACTTC.

V and J are TRBV6-5 and TRBJ1-4; D is undetermined. CDR3 size: 15 residues. The germline CDR1 and CDR2 sequences are MNHEY and SVGAGI. With 8 bases removed from V and 0 bases from J, the gap between germline ends came to 13 bases. CDR3 DNA: TGTGCCAGCGCCCCGGAGCCATCAACTAATGAAAAACTGTTTTTT. Translation: CASAPEPSTNEKLFF.

The rearrangement uses TRBV7-3 and TRBJ2-2; 7 bases are shared with TRBD2. The germline V gene has CDR1 SGHTA and CDR2 FQGTGA. The V segment lost 4 bases and the J segment 6 bases; nucleotides outside the gene matches: 11. This CDR3 comprises 16 residues. The CDR3 coding sequence is TGTGCCAGCAGCTCACCGGGACTAATGGCTCCCGGGGAGCTGTTTTTT. This gives the protein CASSSPGLMAPGELFF.

The chain employs TRBV7-9 and TRBJ2-1; the D gene is possibly TRBD2 (7 bases). There are 15 residues in the CDR3. Germline CDR1 SEHNR, CDR2 FQNEAQ (reference sequence). V was clipped by 5 bases and J by 15 bases, with 26 bases between them. The CDR3 nucleotides read TGTGCCAGCAGCCCTAGGGTGGGCGGGGGCCCGGAGGGGTTCTTC. This translates into CASSPRVGGGPEGFF.

The rearrangement joins TRBV5-1 to TRBJ2-5; D call uncertain. CDR1 and CDR2 from the germline V gene are SGHRS and YFSETQ. Trimming left V 0 bases short and J 5 bases short, with 17 bases between. There are 16 residues in the CDR3. The CDR3 bases are TGCGCCAGCAGCTTGGTTACGGGCCAGTCTCGGGAGACCCAGTACTTC. Amino acid sequence: CASSLVTGQSRETQYF.